These T cell receptor beta chains were read from a single sample in a study of shared clonotypes between healthy human individuals. Measured with immunoSEQ multiplex PCR; TCRdb has only the in-frame clones, and not every one. Of fewer than 1.8 million clones in the sample, approximately 98.5% are singletons; the top ten hold 0.36%. The sample consisted of naive CD4+ T cells sorted from blood. The receptors originated from a man aged 25 to 40 in good health. Each CDR3 is given with its conserved first and last residue. A D gene is named only where the DNA matches it firmly. The listing skips clone size in some rows; elsewhere it reads once, few, many or a size class.

v_call,clone_size,j_call,d_call,cdr3_nt,cdr3_aa
TRBV5-1,-,TRBJ2-3,-,TGCGCCAGCAGCTTGACGGGGTCCGCAGATACGCAGTATTTT,CASSLTGSADTQYF
TRBV5-1,-,TRBJ1-1,TRBD1,TGCGCCAGCAGCCGGGGACAGGGGCGTACTGAAGCTTTCTTT,CASSRGQGRTEAFF
TRBV9,-,TRBJ2-3,TRBD1,TGTGCCAGCAGCGTGAGGGGGCTCGGGACAGATACGCAGTATTTT,CASSVRGLGTDTQYF
TRBV6-5,-,TRBJ1-5,-,TGTGCCAGCAGACTCACCCGCAATCAGCCCCAGCATTTT,CASRLTRNQPQHF
TRBV28,-,TRBJ1-2,TRBD1,TGTGCCAGCAGTTTTCAGGGGGGGAACTATGGCTACACCTTC,CASSFQGGNYGYTF
TRBV18,-,TRBJ2-7,-,TGTGCCAGCTCACCACCCTTTCCCAGGACCGAGCAGTACTTC,CASSPPFPRTEQYF
TRBV7-9,once,TRBJ2-7,TRBD1,TGTGCCAGCAGCTCAGGGACAGGGAGCTCCTACGAGCAGTACTTC,CASSSGTGSSYEQYF
TRBV7-2,-,TRBJ1-5,-,TGTGCCAGCAGCTTGGTTCTGGGGGGCGGTCAGCCCCAGCATTTT,CASSLVLGGGQPQHF
TRBV9,-,TRBJ2-7,TRBD2,TGTGCCAGCAGCGTTCGGTCCGGGACTAGTCCCGACGAGCAGTACTTC,CASSVRSGTSPDEQYF
TRBV5-8,-,TRBJ2-3,TRBD2,TGTGCCAGCAGCTTAGGGACTAGCGGTAGCACAGATACGCAGTATTTT,CASSLGTSGSTDTQYF
TRBV30,-,TRBJ1-5,-,TGTGCCTGGAGTGTAAGCGCCACACGCAATCAGCCCCAGCATTTT,CAWSVSATRNQPQHF
TRBV9,-,TRBJ2-1,-,TGTGCCAGCAGCGTAGCGGCGGACACTTACAATGAGCAGTTCTTC,CASSVAADTYNEQFF
TRBV7-9,-,TRBJ2-1,-,TGTGCCAGCAGCTTAGTTGGCAGAGGGATTGAGCAGTTCTTC,CASSLVGRGIEQFF
TRBV29-1,-,TRBJ2-7,TRBD2,TGCAGCGTTGGGGGACTAGACCAATACGAGCAGTACTTC,CSVGGLDQYEQYF
TRBV28,-,TRBJ1-1,TRBD1,TGTGCCAGCGTCCAATTCACAGGGGTTAGGACTGAAGCTTTCTTT,CASVQFTGVRTEAFF
TRBV20-1,-,TRBJ2-1,-,TGCAGCTTAAGCGCCTACAATGAGCAGTTCTTC,CSLSAYNEQFF
TRBV29-1,-,TRBJ2-1,TRBD2,TGCAGCGCCCGGACTAGCGGGGGCAATGAGCAGTTCTTC,CSARTSGGNEQFF
TRBV15,-,TRBJ2-1,-,TGTGCCACCAGCCGAGGTGGTGAGCAGTTCTTC,CATSRGGEQFF
TRBV28,-,TRBJ1-4,TRBD1,TGTGCCAGCAGCTCCATCACAGGGGTTGTAGAAAAACTGTTTTTT,CASSSITGVVEKLFF
TRBV9,-,TRBJ2-1,TRBD2,TGTGCCAGCAGCGTAGGAGGCGGGGGATCCTACAATGAGCAGTTCTTC,CASSVGGGGSYNEQFF
TRBV7-9,-,TRBJ1-4,-,TGTGCCAGCAGCTTAGCCAGGCATAATGAAAAACTGTTTTTT,CASSLARHNEKLFF
TRBV7-9,-,TRBJ2-5,TRBD2,TGTGCCAGCAGCACCCGGGCTAGCGGGGAGACCCAGTACTTC,CASSTRASGETQYF
TRBV27,-,TRBJ2-1,TRBD2,TGTGCCAGCAGTTTGCCCAGCGGGAGTAATAATGAGCAGTTCTTC,CASSLPSGSNNEQFF
TRBV6-6,-,TRBJ2-3,-,TGTGCCAGCAGTCAAAGGTCCCAACATACGCAGTATTTT,CASSQRSQHTQYF
TRBV4-1,-,TRBJ2-5,-,TGCGCCAGCAGCCAAACGGGACCTATAGGGGAGACCCAGTACTTC,CASSQTGPIGETQYF
TRBV6-1,-,TRBJ2-7,-,TGTGCCAGCAGTGCAAACAGGGCTTCCTACGAGCAGTACTTC,CASSANRASYEQYF
TRBV28,-,TRBJ1-2,TRBD1,TGTGCCAGCAGACCCGGACAGGGGGTCTATGGCTACACCTTC,CASRPGQGVYGYTF
TRBV5-1,-,TRBJ1-2,TRBD1,TGCGCCAGCAGCTCGGCCAGGACAGGGGATGGCTACACCTTC,CASSSARTGDGYTF
TRBV19,-,TRBJ2-3,-,TGTGCCAGTAGTATAGATCAAATTGATACGCAGTATTTT,CASSIDQIDTQYF
TRBV18,-,TRBJ2-2,TRBD1,TGTGCCAGCTCACCGGACCGGACAGGGGTGGTTTCCGGGGAGCTGTTTTTT,CASSPDRTGVVSGELFF
TRBV18,-,TRBJ2-7,TRBD1,TGTGCCAGCTCACCGATCTCGGGACAGATCAACGAGCAGTACTTC,CASSPISGQINEQYF
TRBV19,-,TRBJ2-5,TRBD1,TGTGCCAGTAGGAATTTGACTTCGGGACAGAAAGAGACCCAGTACTTC,CASRNLTSGQKETQYF
TRBV27,-,TRBJ2-1,-,TGTGCCAGCAGTATGTTGAATGAGCAGTTCTTC,CASSMLNEQFF
TRBV5-1,-,TRBJ1-5,-,TGCGCCAGCAGCTTGGATGGGGCTTATCAGCCCCAGCATTTT,CASSLDGAYQPQHF
TRBV29-1,-,TRBJ2-3,TRBD2,TGCAGCGTGGGAGCGGGGGGAGATACGCAGTATTTT,CSVGAGGDTQYF
TRBV2,-,TRBJ2-1,-,TGTGCCAGCAGCTCCCTGGGCGGTAGCTCCTACAATGAGCAGTTCTTC,CASSSLGGSSYNEQFF
TRBV15,once,TRBJ2-6,TRBD1,TGTGCCACCAGCAGAGAAGCGGTGGGACAGGGGTCCCTCTCTGGGGCCAACGTCCTGACTTTC,CATSREAVGQGSLSGANVLTF
TRBV5-5,-,TRBJ2-7,-,TGTGCCAGCAGCCGACAGGTCTCCTACGAGCAGTACTTC,CASSRQVSYEQYF
TRBV19,-,TRBJ1-3,-,TGTGCCAGTAGTAAGCCCAGCGGGGGCTCTGGAAACACCATATATTTT,CASSKPSGGSGNTIYF
TRBV6-6,-,TRBJ1-2,-,TGTGCCAGCAGTTACTCGGGGGGCAGTGGCTACACCTTC,CASSYSGGSGYTF
TRBV4-3,-,TRBJ2-5,-,TGCGCCAGCAGCCAAGAGAACAGACAAGAGACCCAGTACTTC,CASSQENRQETQYF
TRBV29-1,-,TRBJ2-2,TRBD1,TGCAGCGTGGAACGGACAGGGGACACCGGGGAGCTGTTTTTT,CSVERTGDTGELFF